Listed here are 26 T cell receptor beta chains from one sample, sequenced in a study of blood T cells in healthy people across ages. PCR was performed a second time for about 7 to 11 cycles using a sample-barcoded 5' primer and a J-beta primer mix. TCRdb redid the calling of the 5' RACE reads with MiXCR, one entry per CDR3 protein. The table includes 700,000 to 1,000,000 distinct CDR3 sequences, roughly 44% detected once. Sequencing was done on a sample of blood. These TCRs come from a man aged 55 to 70 in good health.

To note about this clonotype: The junction and the germline gene differ at one end; a read error may be behind it. CDR3 coding DNA: TGTGCCTGCAGTTCGGCACACGGAGAGACCCAGTACTTC. Its translation is CACSSAHGETQYF. V usage is TRBV7-6 and J usage is TRBJ2-5; D not certain. The CDR3 has 13 amino acids. Germline CDR1 SGHVS, CDR2 FNYEAQ.

The rearrangement uses TRBV12-5 and TRBJ1-5, with D unclear. The CDR3 contains 14 residues. V dropped 3 bases and J dropped 0 bases, with 6 bases sitting between them. The germline gives CDR1 LGHNT, CDR2 FRNRAP. The DNA for the CDR3 is TGTGCTAGTGGTTTTTCCGTTAGCAATCAGCCCCAGCATTTT. It encodes CASGFSVSNQPQHF.

This rearrangement joins TRBV9 to TRBJ2-3; TRBD1 might be the D (5 bases). Germline V lookup: CDR1 SGDLS, CDR2 YYNGEE. V was clipped by 4 bases and J by 1 base, with 16 bases between them. The CDR3 is made up of 16 amino acids. The CDR3 loop reads CASSFTQGMGTDTQYF. The DNA of the CDR3 is TGTGCCAGCAGCTTTACCCAGGGAATGGGCACAGATACGCAGTATTTT.

This chain links TRBV27 with TRBJ2-7; 10 nucleotides agree with TRBD2. J was trimmed by 4 bases and V by 2 bases; bases with no gene match: 5. The CDR3 extends over 15 amino acids. The germline gives CDR1 MNHEY, CDR2 SMNVEV (reference sequence). CDR3 sequence reads: CASSLLAGALYEQYF. The CDR3 region has the DNA TGTGCCAGCAGTTTACTAGCGGGGGCCTTATACGAGCAGTACTTC.

In DNA, the CDR3 is TGTGCCAGCAGCTTGGACGGGGGACTAGCGCCTCTTTCCTACAATGAGCAGTTCTTC. Translated, it gives CASSLDGGLAPLSYNEQFF. The gene calls are TRBV7-2 and TRBJ2-1; 10 bases line up with TRBD2. Germline V gives CDR1 SGHTA, CDR2 FQGNSA. Trimming at V came to 3 bases and at J to 1 base, leaving 12 bases not matched to a gene. The CDR3 extends over 19 amino acids.

This clonotype showed up just once. DNA of the CDR3: TGTGCCAGCATTGAGATGGGCGGGGCAGCCTTTAATGAGCAGTTCTTC. Protein sequence: CASIEMGGAAFNEQFF. The chain carries TRBV6-1 and TRBJ2-1; D is perhaps TRBD2 (6 bases). The CDR3 runs 16 residues. Germline V lookup: CDR1 MNHNS, CDR2 SASEGT. The germline V and J ends were trimmed by 7 bases and 7 bases, with 23 bases remaining between them.

The table lists this clonotype with a few counts. This chain uses TRBV28 with TRBJ1-1; the D gene is possibly TRBD1 (6 bases). Deletions cut 3 bases from V and 1 base from J, with 9 bases between. This CDR3 comprises 14 residues. Germline loops: CDR1 MDHEN, CDR2 SYDVKM. CDR3 bases: TGTGCCAGCAGTTTCGGGGGGCGGAACACTGAAGCTTTCTTT. It encodes CASSFGGRNTEAFF.

The chain couples TRBV3-1 to TRBJ2-1; 12 bases match TRBD2. This CDR3 comprises 20 residues. Germline V gene lookup returns CDR1 LGHDT and CDR2 YNNKEL (reference sequence). V was clipped by 0 bases and J by 2 bases; unmatched bases: 11. The CDR3 reads CASSQDPRTSGDYTYNEQFF. The CDR3 DNA follows: TGTGCCAGCAGCCAAGATCCGAGGACTAGCGGGGACTACACCTACAATGAGCAGTTCTTC.

The gene calls are TRBV27 and TRBJ2-1; TRBD2 matches 13 bases. The V and J ends lost 3 bases and 1 base, in that order; junction bases with no gene match: 9. Germline V gene data show CDR1 as MNHEY and CDR2 as SMNVEV (reference sequence). This CDR3 comprises 19 residues. The CDR3 nucleotides read TGTGCCAGCAGTTTGAACCCGTTGACTAGCGGGGGGTCCTACAATGAGCAGTTCTTC. It yields the protein CASSLNPLTSGGSYNEQFF.

A note on this clonotype: It may be a read error: a sequence one base away is much more abundant. The chain links TRBV6-5 to TRBJ1-6; D gene ambiguous. Trimming removed 11 bases at V and 2 bases at J, with 19 bases between. This CDR3 is 16 amino acids long. Germline assignment: CDR1 MNHEY and CDR2 SVGAGI. The CDR3: CAGTPVSFPYNSPLHF. The CDR3 DNA reads as TGTGCCGGCACACCGGTGAGTTTCCCCTATAATTCACCCCTCCACTTT.

This clonotype showed up just a few times. The CDR3 loop reads CASTPDSYNEQFF. As DNA, the CDR3 is TGTGCCAGCACCCCCGACTCCTACAATGAGCAGTTCTTC. The chain employs TRBV7-9 and TRBJ2-1; D ambiguous. The length of the CDR3 is 13 residues. Germline V gene data show CDR1 as SEHNR and CDR2 as FQNEAQ (reference sequence). Trimming pared 7 bases from V and 0 bases from J, leaving 7 bases between.

The DNA of the CDR3 is TGCGCCAGCAGCCAATCGACAGGGTCGGGCAATGAGCAGTTCTTC. This sequence encodes CASSQSTGSGNEQFF. The V gene is TRBV4-3, the J gene TRBJ2-1; TRBD1 matches 7 bases. The germline V gene has CDR1 LGHNA and CDR2 YSLEER. J gave up 6 bases and V 2 bases, and 7 bases lay outside the gene matches. There are 15 residues in the CDR3.

This clonotype was seen a single time. V and J are TRBV30 and TRBJ2-3; unclear D gene. Germline CDR1 GTSNPN, CDR2 SVGIG (reference sequence). Trimming removed 4 bases at V and 4 bases at J, with 15 bases between. The CDR3 runs to 14 residues. In nucleotides, the CDR3 is TGTGCCTGGAAGAGGTCGTTCGGTCCAGATACGCAGTATTTT. Its protein is CAWKRSFGPDTQYF.

CDR3 DNA: TGTGCCAGCGGCCGACTAGCGGGGTACGAGCAGTACTTC. Its protein product is CASGRLAGYEQYF. The chain employs TRBV7-2 and TRBJ2-4, with 11 bases aligning to TRBD2. The J call could be wrong; TRBJ2-7 is a better fit for the DNA end. Germline loops: CDR1 SGHTA, CDR2 FQGNSA. The CDR3 contains 13 residues.

The genes are TRBV25-1 and TRBJ1-4, with D possibly being TRBD1 (5 bases). With 3 bases removed from V and 5 bases from J, the gap between germline ends came to 13 bases. CDR1 and CDR2 from the germline V gene are MGHDK and SYGVNS. The length of the CDR3 is 15 residues. CDR3 sequence reads: CASSDPGLGNEKLFF. The CDR3 region has the DNA TGTGCCAGCAGTGACCCGGGACTAGGGAATGAAAAACTGTTTTTT.

This chain connects TRBV20-1 to TRBJ2-5; TRBD2 matches 11 bases. The CDR3 totals 14 residues. Looked up from germline, CDR1 is DFQATT and CDR2 is SNEGSKA (reference sequence). Losses at the gene ends were 5 bases for V and 11 bases for J; bases not matched to a gene: 13. CDR3 region: CSAPRLAGINEQYF. Here the CDR3 DNA reads TGCAGTGCTCCTAGACTAGCGGGAATCAATGAGCAGTACTTC.

A few counts support this clonotype. The gene calls are TRBV20-1 and TRBJ2-7; 10 positions match TRBD2. The V gene end was trimmed by 3 bases and the J gene end by 4 bases; junction bases not matched to a gene: 12. The germline V gene encodes CDR1 DFQATT and CDR2 SNEGSKA (reference sequence). The CDR3 runs to 16 residues. The CDR3 nucleotides are TGCAGTGCTAGTTCGGAGCGGGGGGGCGACGTGTACGAGCAGTACTTC. This sequence encodes CSASSERGGDVYEQYF.

This clonotype was found a few times. The chain recombines TRBV15 with TRBJ2-3, with 12 nucleotides matching TRBD2. With 0 bases clipped from V and 5 bases from J, the junction kept 6 bases outside the gene matches. Germline assignment: CDR1 LNHNV and CDR2 YYDKDF (reference sequence). CDR3 length equals 17 residues. The CDR3 sequence is CATSRDRTSGVEDTQYF. CDR3 DNA sequence: TGTGCCACCAGCAGAGATAGGACTAGCGGGGTCGAAGATACGCAGTATTTT.

The chain employs TRBV4-1 and TRBJ2-1; D unresolved. This CDR3 comprises 16 residues. Trimming left V 0 bases short and J 1 base short, with 10 bases between. CDR1 and CDR2 from the germline V gene are MGHRA and YSYEKL. The CDR3 bases are TGCGCCAGCAGCCAAGAGTTGCTCGATTCCTACAATGAGCAGTTCTTC. It specifies CASSQELLDSYNEQFF.

This CDR3 reads CATFRRGTNEQFF. DNA for the CDR3: TGTGCCACTTTCCGAAGGGGGACCAATGAGCAGTTCTTC. The chain uses TRBV18 and TRBJ2-1; a weak D match, TRBD1 (6 bases). V gave up 10 bases and J gave up 6 bases, with 16 bases separating them. Germline V CDR1 and CDR2: KGHSH, LQKENI. The CDR3 runs 13 residues. Drawing the rest from reference TRBV18 and TRBJ2-1, the complete variable domain is NAGVMQNPRHLVRRRGQEARLRCSPMKGHSHVYWYRQLPEEGLKFMVYLQKENIIDESGMPKERFSAEFPKEGPSILRIQQVVRGDSAAYFCATFRRGTNEQFFGPGTRLTVL.

This sequence joins TRBV3-1 and TRBJ2-5, with D unclear. The J call may not be correct, given that the DNA end is closer to TRBJ2-1. From germline, CDR1 is LGHDT and CDR2 YNNKEL (reference sequence). The CDR3 is 12 residues long. CDR3 region: CASSKWQETQFF. DNA of the CDR3: TGTGCCAGCAGCAAATGGCAAGAGACCCAGTTCTTC.

The V call is TRBV7-8, the J call TRBJ2-4; D might be TRBD1 (5 bases). The better agreement between TRBJ2-7 and the DNA end casts doubt on the J call. In germline, CDR1 is SGHVS, CDR2 FQNEAQ. CDR3 size: 16 residues. This CDR3 reads CASSLALEGATYEQYF. The CDR3 DNA follows: TGTGCCAGCAGCTTAGCGTTGGAAGGGGCGACCTACGAGCAGTACTTC.

The chain joins TRBV5-1 to TRBJ1-1; TRBD1 agrees at 9 bases. Trimming removed 2 bases from V and 1 base from J; junction bases left unmatched: 3. The CDR3 is 15 amino acids. Per germline, CDR1 SGHRS and CDR2 YFSETQ. The CDR3 coding sequence is TGCGCCAGCAGCTTCCACAGGGGGCGGAACACTGAAGCTTTCTTT. It codes for CASSFHRGRNTEAFF.

This clonotype showed up just a few times. The V gene is TRBV28, the J gene TRBJ2-4; D unclear. The germline V and J ends were trimmed by 2 bases and 2 bases, with 7 bases remaining between them. The CDR3 has 14 amino acids. The germline CDR1 and CDR2 sequences are MDHEN and SYDVKM. CDR3 in amino acids: CASSLLVSKNIQYF. DNA for the CDR3: TGTGCCAGCAGTTTACTCGTCTCCAAAAACATTCAGTACTTC.

This clonotype was detected only once. The chain uses TRBV6-2 or TRBV6-3 and TRBJ2-7; TRBD1 might be the D (6 bases). Germline V CDR1 and CDR2: MNHEY, SVGEGT. The CDR3 length is 14 residues. V lost 11 bases to trimming and J lost 2 bases, with 19 bases between them. DNA of the CDR3: TGTGCCCCGCGCCCCCATGACAGGACCTACGAGCAGTACTTC. As protein: CAPRPHDRTYEQYF.

This sequence joins TRBV24-1 and TRBJ2-1; TRBD2 agrees at 13 bases. TRBJ2-7 matches the DNA end more closely, so the J call is doubtful. The CDR3 runs 16 residues. Germline CDR1 reads KGHDR; CDR2 reads SFDVKD. The CDR3 DNA reads as TGTGCCACCAGTGATTTCCCGACTAGCGGGGGGAGTGAGCAGTACTTC. Translating gives CATSDFPTSGGSEQYF.